This section outlines one T cell receptor beta chain sequence together with its context. Primers: 60 Vbeta forward and 13 Jbeta reverse. TCRdb keeps only in-frame clones here, not all; method: immunoSEQ multiplex PCR. In the table there are about 140,000 clones, around 77% of which are singletons. The data belong to a study of cytomegalovirus exposure and HLA in healthy donors. Germline CDR1 SGHDT, CDR2 YYEEEE. Trimming cost V 4 bases and J 4 bases; bases outside gene matches: 7. The CDR3 extends over 17 amino acids. The receptor was derived from a woman aged 50 to 65 in good health and CMV-seronegative. Sequenced input: PBMCs. The genes are TRBV5-6 and TRBJ2-3, with TRBD2 matching over 15 bases. In nucleotides, the CDR3 is TGTGCCAGCAGCCTAGGACTAGCGGGGGGGCACGCAGATACGCAGTATTTT. The encoded protein is CASSLGLAGGHADTQYF.